This TCR beta chain was identified in a study of early T cells in non-severe SARS-CoV-2 infection. Each single cDNA molecule received a unique molecular identifier. TCRdb processed the 5' RACE reads anew with MiXCR; each CDR3 protein has one entry. Among approximately 97,000 distinct CDR3 sequences listed, approximately 10% were seen once. As concerns this clonotype: The antigen is unknown.

Findings of the study overall: CD4 and private specificities were missed by VDJdb matching, which favored anti-spike CD8 responses.

The CDR3 totals 14 residues. Trimming cost V 4 bases and J 5 bases; bases outside gene matches: 5. CDR1 is SGDLS, CDR2 YYNGEE, per germline. This clonotype originated in an adult who was a healthcare worker with PCR-confirmed SARS-CoV-2 infection or an uninfected control (not recorded which). The V gene is TRBV9, the J gene TRBJ2-7; TRBD2 matches 11 bases. The source material was whole blood, sampled at baseline. CDR3 bases: TGTGCCAGCAGCTTTAGCGGGGGGGCTAACGAGCAGTACTTC. Protein sequence: CASSFSGGANEQYF.